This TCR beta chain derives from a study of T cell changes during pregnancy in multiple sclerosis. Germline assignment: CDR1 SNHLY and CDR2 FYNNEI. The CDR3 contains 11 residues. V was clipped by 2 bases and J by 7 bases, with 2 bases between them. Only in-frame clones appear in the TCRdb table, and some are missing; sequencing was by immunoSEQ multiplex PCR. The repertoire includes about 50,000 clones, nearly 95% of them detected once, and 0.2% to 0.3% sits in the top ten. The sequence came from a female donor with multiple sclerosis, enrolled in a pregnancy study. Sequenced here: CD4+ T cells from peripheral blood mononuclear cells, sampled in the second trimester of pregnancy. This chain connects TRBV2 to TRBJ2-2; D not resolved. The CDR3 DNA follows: TGTGCCAGCAGTGAACACGGGGAGCTGTTTTTT. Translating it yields CASSEHGELFF.